The following is a T cell receptor (beta chain) sequence with its context. The antigen is undetermined. Other DNA sequences in this sample translate to the same CDR3. This sample is part of a study of shared clonotypes between healthy human individuals. Study context: Ranging from 18 to 49 in age, donors were two women and a few men.

The CDR3 extends over 13 amino acids. V dropped 3 bases and J dropped 2 bases, with 7 bases sitting between them. CDR1 is LNHNV, CDR2 YYDKDF, per germline (reference sequence). The method was immunoSEQ multiplex PCR; TCRdb's version includes in-frame clones alone and lacks a portion of them. The sample yields about a million clones, 60% to 80% seen once. Findings and limits, study-wide: It was the non-shared clonotypes that had lower generation probabilities than clonotypes shared by all four donors.

The chain couples TRBV15 to TRBJ1-2; possible D gene TRBD1, 6 bases. Material: memory CD4+ T cells from PBMCs. Subset in this sample: CD45RA-negative fraction. This clonotype was obtained from a man aged 18 to 30 in good health. Some clones in this sample may be carry-over from other donors' samples. The CDR3 reads CATSRDRNYGYTF. CDR3 in DNA: TGTGCCACCAGCAGGGACAGAAACTATGGCTACACCTTC.